This entry describes one T cell receptor beta chain. No antigen is known for it. The CDR3 is made up of 11 amino acids. Germline lookup yields CDR1 MNHNS and CDR2 SASEGT. Trimming removed 6 bases at V and 12 bases at J, with 14 bases between. It was with 60 Vbeta and 13 Jbeta primers that the PCR ran. Data came from immunoSEQ multiplex PCR; TCRdb stores just in-frame clones and leaves some out. The sample lists 110,000 or so clones, about 61% occurring once. This record comes from a study of cytomegalovirus exposure and HLA in healthy donors. Study-level points and caveats: Further analysis was carried out later, and it showed several of the most significant clusters appearing linked to common viral pathogens. Presence/absence analyses treated sequencing depth as roughly uniform across donors.

The source material was PBMCs. The receptor comes from a man aged 18-30 years in good health and CMV-seropositive. The chain employs TRBV6-1 and TRBJ2-5; D is possibly TRBD2 (5 bases). CDR3 sequence (DNA): TGTGCCAGCAGCCGGTTGGGAGTTAAGTACTTC. The encoded protein is CASSRLGVKYF.